Listed below are T cell receptor beta chains from one sample, sequenced in a study of cytomegalovirus exposure and HLA in healthy donors. TCRdb keeps only in-frame clones here, not all; method: immunoSEQ multiplex PCR. The table shows fewer than 150,000 clones, with about 77% occurring only once. The sequenced material came from PBMCs. The receptor set was obtained from a man aged 45-60 years in good health and CMV-seronegative. Each CDR3 is given with its conserved first and last residue. The order of the fields is D gene, V gene, J gene, clone size, CDR3 protein, CDR3 DNA. A D gene is named only where the DNA matches it firmly. For some rows the clone size is stated as once, few or many, or as a class when expanded; others skip it.

TRBD1	TRBV5-1	TRBJ2-5	-	CASSRGTGVRETQYF	TGCGCCAGCAGCCGAGGGACAGGGGTAAGGGAGACCCAGTACTTC
-	TRBV6-6	TRBJ2-7	-	CASSLDRGREQYF	TGTGCCAGCAGTCTCGATCGAGGCCGCGAGCAGTACTTC
-	TRBV5-4	TRBJ1-2	-	CASSPRDTTNYGYTF	TGTGCCAGCAGCCCACGGGACACTACTAACTATGGCTACACCTTC
-	TRBV4-1	TRBJ2-1	-	CASSQAGSYNEQFF	TGCGCCAGCAGCCAAGCGGGTTCCTACAATGAGCAGTTCTTC
TRBD2	TRBV5-1	TRBJ2-1	-	CASSLGAGAPVNEQFF	TGCGCCAGCAGCTTGGGGGCGGGAGCTCCAGTTAATGAGCAGTTCTTC
-	TRBV29-1	TRBJ1-5	-	CSVGGQGNQPQHF	TGCAGCGTTGGGGGACAAGGGAATCAGCCCCAGCATTTT
-	TRBV13	TRBJ2-2	-	CASSFYRNTGELFF	TGTGCCAGCAGCTTCTACAGGAACACCGGGGAGCTGTTTTTT
-	TRBV10-3	TRBJ2-7	-	CAISSDTSTYEQYF	TGTGCCATCTCCAGCGATACCTCAACCTACGAGCAGTACTTC
TRBD1	TRBV11-2	TRBJ2-7	-	CASSLIRDRAYEQYF	TGTGCCAGCAGTCTCATCCGGGACAGAGCCTACGAGCAGTACTTC
-	TRBV18	TRBJ2-7	-	CASSPQGGYEQYF	TGTGCCAGCTCACCTCAGGGGGGCTACGAGCAGTACTTC
TRBD1	TRBV6-1	TRBJ2-7	-	CASRDRGVWEQYF	TGTGCCAGCAGGGACAGGGGCGTGTGGGAGCAGTACTTC
-	TRBV2	TRBJ1-4	-	CASAGASNEKLFF	TGTGCCAGCGCGGGGGCGTCAAATGAAAAACTGTTTTTT
-	TRBV19	TRBJ1-2	few	CASTRSNYGYTF	TGTGCCAGTACTCGGTCGAACTATGGCTACACCTTC
-	TRBV7-2	TRBJ2-7	-	CASSLGALEQYF	TGTGCCAGCAGCTTAGGGGCTCTCGAGCAGTACTTC
-	TRBV7-9	TRBJ1-1	-	CASSLGTANTEAFF	TGTGCCAGCAGCTTAGGGACAGCGAACACTGAAGCTTTCTTT
-	TRBV18	TRBJ1-5	-	CASSQIGTPRNQPQHF	TGTGCCAGCTCACAAATCGGGACACCACGCAATCAGCCCCAGCATTTT
-	TRBV11-2	TRBJ2-1	few	CASSLTSQREFF	TGTGCCAGCAGCTTGACATCCCAACGAGAGTTCTTC
-	TRBV2	TRBJ2-7	few	CASSSQGSGEQYF	TGTGCCAGCAGTTCCCAGGGCAGTGGCGAGCAGTACTTC
TRBD1	TRBV6-6	TRBJ2-3	-	CASRPGTDAPSDTQYF	TGTGCCAGCAGGCCCGGGACAGATGCTCCGTCAGATACGCAGTATTTT
-	TRBV19	TRBJ2-1	few	CASSMKQGTNNEQFF	TGTGCCAGTAGTATGAAACAGGGAACGAACAATGAGCAGTTCTTC
-	TRBV7-9	TRBJ2-4	few	CASTPVGGAVAKNIQYF	TGTGCCAGCACCCCGGTGGGGGGGGCTGTAGCCAAAAACATTCAGTACTTC
TRBD1	TRBV28	TRBJ1-3	-	CASSSRTGTTWNTIYF	TGTGCCAGCAGTTCCCGGACAGGGACGACGTGGAACACCATATATTTT
TRBD1	TRBV10-2	TRBJ1-1	few	CASSEDGTGGTEAFF	TGCGCCAGCAGTGAAGATGGGACAGGGGGCACTGAAGCTTTCTTT
-	TRBV19	TRBJ2-3	few	CASRLGGKNTDTQYF	TGTGCCAGTAGGCTCGGAGGGAAGAATACAGATACGCAGTATTTT
-	TRBV5-6	TRBJ1-4	-	CASSSPRFTNEKLFF	TGTGCCAGCAGCTCCCCCAGGTTCACTAATGAAAAACTGTTTTTT
-	TRBV10-2	TRBJ1-2	-	CASSEYRDYGYTF	TGCGCCAGCAGTGAATACAGAGACTATGGCTACACCTTC
TRBD1	TRBV27	TRBJ1-1	once	CASRLDRDTEAFF	TGTGCCAGCAGGCTTGACAGGGACACTGAAGCTTTCTTT
-	TRBV5-1	TRBJ2-5	few	CASSIRRGTGQYF	TGCGCCAGCAGCATCCGAAGGGGAACGGGCCAGTACTTC